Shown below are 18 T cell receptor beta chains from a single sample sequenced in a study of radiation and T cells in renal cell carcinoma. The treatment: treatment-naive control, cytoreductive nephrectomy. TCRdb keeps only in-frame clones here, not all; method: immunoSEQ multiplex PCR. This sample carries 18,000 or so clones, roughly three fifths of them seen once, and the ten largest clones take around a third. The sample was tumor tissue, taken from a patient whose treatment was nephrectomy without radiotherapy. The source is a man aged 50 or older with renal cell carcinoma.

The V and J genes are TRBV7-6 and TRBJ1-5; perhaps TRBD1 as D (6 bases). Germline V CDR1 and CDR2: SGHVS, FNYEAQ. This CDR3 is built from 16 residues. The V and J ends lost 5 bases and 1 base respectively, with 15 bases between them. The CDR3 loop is CASSPARGASNQPQHF. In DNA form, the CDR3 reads TGTGCCAGCAGCCCCGCCCGGGGGGCGAGCAATCAGCCCCAGCATTTT.

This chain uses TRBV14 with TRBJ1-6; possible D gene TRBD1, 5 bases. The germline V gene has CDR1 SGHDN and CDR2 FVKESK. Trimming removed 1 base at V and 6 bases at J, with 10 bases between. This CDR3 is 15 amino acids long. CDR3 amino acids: CASSQVNRLNSPLHF. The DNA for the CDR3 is TGTGCCAGCAGCCAAGTTAACAGGCTTAATTCACCCCTCCACTTT.

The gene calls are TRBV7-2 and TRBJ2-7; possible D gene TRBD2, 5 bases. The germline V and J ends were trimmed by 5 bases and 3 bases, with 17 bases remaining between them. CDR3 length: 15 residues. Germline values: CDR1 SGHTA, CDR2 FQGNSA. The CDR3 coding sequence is TGTGCCAGCAGCCGAGGGAGAGGGAGCAACTACGAGCAGTACTTC. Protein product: CASSRGRGSNYEQYF.

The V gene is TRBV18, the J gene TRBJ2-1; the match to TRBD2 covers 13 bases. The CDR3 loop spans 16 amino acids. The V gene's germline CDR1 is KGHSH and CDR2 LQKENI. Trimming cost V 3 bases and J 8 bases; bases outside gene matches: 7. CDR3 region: CASSPGTSGTRDEQFF. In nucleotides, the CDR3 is TGTGCCAGCTCACCCGGGACTAGCGGGACTAGGGATGAGCAGTTCTTC.

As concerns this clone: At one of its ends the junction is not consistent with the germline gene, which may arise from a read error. The CDR3 is CASSPGGWTERNF. The CDR3, as DNA: TGCGCCAGCAGCCCGGGAGGGTGGACAGAAAGGAACTTC. The chain links TRBV5-1 to TRBJ2-7; 8 bases align to TRBD2. The CDR3 spans 13 residues. In germline, CDR1 is SGHRS, CDR2 YFSETQ.

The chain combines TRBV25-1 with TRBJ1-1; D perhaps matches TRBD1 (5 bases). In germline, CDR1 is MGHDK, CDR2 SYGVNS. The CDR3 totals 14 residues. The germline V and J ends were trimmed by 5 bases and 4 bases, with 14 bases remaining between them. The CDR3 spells CASSLDRGSTEAFF. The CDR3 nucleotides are TGTGCCAGCAGTTTAGACCGGGGCAGCACTGAAGCTTTCTTT.

CDR3 nucleotide sequence: TGTGCCAGCAGCCAGGGACTAGCGGGAGGACTGGGGTACGAGCAGTACTTC. Its translation is CASSQGLAGGLGYEQYF. The genes are TRBV4-2 and TRBJ2-7; 15 bases fit TRBD2. Germline CDR1 is LGHNA and CDR2 is YNFKEQ. The CDR3 sequence is 17 residues long. The J segment lost 4 bases and the V segment lost 3 bases, leaving 7 bases of the junction unmatched.

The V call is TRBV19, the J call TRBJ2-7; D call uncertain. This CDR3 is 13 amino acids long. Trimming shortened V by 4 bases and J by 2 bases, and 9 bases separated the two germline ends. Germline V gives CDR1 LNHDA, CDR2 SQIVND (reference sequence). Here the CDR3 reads CASSTPPTYEQYF. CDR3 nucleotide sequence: TGTGCCAGTAGTACCCCGCCCACCTACGAGCAGTACTTC.

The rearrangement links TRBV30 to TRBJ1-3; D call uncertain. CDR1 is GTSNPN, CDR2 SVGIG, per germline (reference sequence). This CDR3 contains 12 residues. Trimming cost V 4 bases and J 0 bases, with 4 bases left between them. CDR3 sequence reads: CAWKHSGNTIYF. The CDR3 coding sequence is TGTGCCTGGAAACACTCTGGAAACACCATATATTTT. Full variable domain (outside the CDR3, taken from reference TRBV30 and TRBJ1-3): SQTIHQWPATLVQPVGSPLSLECTVEGTSNPNLYWYRQAAGRGLQLLFYSVGIGQISSEVPQNLSASRPQDRQFILSSKKLLLSDSGFYLCAWKHSGNTIYFGEGSWLTVV.

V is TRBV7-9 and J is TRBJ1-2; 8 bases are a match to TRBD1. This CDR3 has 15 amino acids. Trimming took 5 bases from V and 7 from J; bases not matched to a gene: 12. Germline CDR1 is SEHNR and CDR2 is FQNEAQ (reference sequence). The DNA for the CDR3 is TGTGCCAGCAGCCTGTATCAGGGGGCAGATTTTGGCTACACCTTC. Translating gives CASSLYQGADFGYTF.

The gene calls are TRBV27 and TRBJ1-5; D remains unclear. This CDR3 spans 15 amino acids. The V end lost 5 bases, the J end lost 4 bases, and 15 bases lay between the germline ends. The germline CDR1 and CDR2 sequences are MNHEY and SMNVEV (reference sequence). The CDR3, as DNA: TGTGCCAGCAGTCAACACGGACCAAGAAATCAGCCCCAGCATTTT. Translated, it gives CASSQHGPRNQPQHF.

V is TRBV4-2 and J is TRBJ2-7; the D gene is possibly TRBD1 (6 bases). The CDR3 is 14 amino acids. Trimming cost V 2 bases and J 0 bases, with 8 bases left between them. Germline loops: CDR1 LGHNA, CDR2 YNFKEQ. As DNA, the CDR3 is TGTGCCAGCAGCCAACCAGGGGACTCCTACGAGCAGTACTTC. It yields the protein CASSQPGDSYEQYF.

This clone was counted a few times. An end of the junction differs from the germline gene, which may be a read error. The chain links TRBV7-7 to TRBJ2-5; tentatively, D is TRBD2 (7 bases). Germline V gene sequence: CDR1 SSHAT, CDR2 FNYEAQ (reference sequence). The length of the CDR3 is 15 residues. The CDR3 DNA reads TGTGCTAGCAGTTTAGGGGGGGGGCTCGGTGAGACCCAGTACTTC. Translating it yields CASSLGGGLGETQYF.

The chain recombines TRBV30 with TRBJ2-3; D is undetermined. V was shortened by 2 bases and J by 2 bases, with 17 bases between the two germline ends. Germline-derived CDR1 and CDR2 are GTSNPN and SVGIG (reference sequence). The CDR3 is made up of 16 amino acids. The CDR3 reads CAWSHGSRGFTDTQYF. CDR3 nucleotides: TGTGCCTGGAGTCACGGTAGCCGAGGATTCACAGATACGCAGTATTTT.

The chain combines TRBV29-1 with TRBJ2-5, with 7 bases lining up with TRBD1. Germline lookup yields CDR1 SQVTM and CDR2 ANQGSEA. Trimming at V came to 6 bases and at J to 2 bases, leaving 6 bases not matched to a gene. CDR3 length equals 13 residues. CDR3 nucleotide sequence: TGCAGCGTCCAGGGGACAGTACAAGAGACCCAGTACTTC. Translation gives CSVQGTVQETQYF.

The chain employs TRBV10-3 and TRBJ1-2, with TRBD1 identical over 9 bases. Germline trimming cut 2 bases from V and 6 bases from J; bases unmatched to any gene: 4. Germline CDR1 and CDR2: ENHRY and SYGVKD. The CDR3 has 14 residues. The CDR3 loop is CAISETGQGNGYTF. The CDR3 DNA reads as TGTGCCATCAGTGAGACCGGACAGGGGAATGGCTACACCTTC.

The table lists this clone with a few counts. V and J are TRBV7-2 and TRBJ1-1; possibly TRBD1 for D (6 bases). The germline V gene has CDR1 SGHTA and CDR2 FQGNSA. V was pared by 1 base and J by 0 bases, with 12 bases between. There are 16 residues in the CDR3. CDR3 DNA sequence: TGTGCCAGCAGCTTAGTGGGGGCCAACATGAACACTGAAGCTTTCTTT. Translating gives CASSLVGANMNTEAFF.

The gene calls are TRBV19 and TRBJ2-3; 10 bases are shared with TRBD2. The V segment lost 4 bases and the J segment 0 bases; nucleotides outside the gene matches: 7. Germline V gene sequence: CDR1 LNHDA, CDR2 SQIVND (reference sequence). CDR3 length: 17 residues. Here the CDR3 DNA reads TGTGCCAGTAGTAGGGGAGGACTAGCGGAGAGCACAGATACGCAGTATTTT. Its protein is CASSRGGLAESTDTQYF.